The entry below gives a single T cell receptor (beta chain) sequence along with its context. This record belongs to a study of blood T cell repertoires in COVID-19. Study overall: Samples of COVID-19 (acute and convalescent) were obtained from the United States, Italy and Spain. T cells, B-cell-depleted T cells, or PBMCs provided the cDNA or gDNA that served as material.

The Seattle patients joined while their infection was active and were tracked longitudinally afterward. J lost 5 bases, V lost 4 bases, and 10 bases had no gene match. CDR3 length: 15 residues. In germline, CDR1 is MGHRA, CDR2 YSYEKL. Authors' analysis steps: Estimation of nucleated cell counts was performed using reference gene primer amplification. Some clones are missing from TCRdb's copy, which holds only in-frame ones; the method was immunoSEQ multiplex PCR. V, J and clone size were drawn from that table, and D and trimming were deduced from the DNA. Seen here are about 120,000 clones, around 90% observed once, and the top ten hold around 4.1%.

This sequence originates from a woman aged 55-69 years with COVID-19, enrolled during active disease. The chain uses TRBV4-1 and TRBJ1-1; 7 positions match TRBD1. Material for sequencing was peripheral blood. The CDR3: CASSRERTGRTEAFF. CDR3 nucleotide sequence: TGCGCCAGCAGCCGCGAAAGGACAGGTCGGACTGAAGCTTTCTTT.